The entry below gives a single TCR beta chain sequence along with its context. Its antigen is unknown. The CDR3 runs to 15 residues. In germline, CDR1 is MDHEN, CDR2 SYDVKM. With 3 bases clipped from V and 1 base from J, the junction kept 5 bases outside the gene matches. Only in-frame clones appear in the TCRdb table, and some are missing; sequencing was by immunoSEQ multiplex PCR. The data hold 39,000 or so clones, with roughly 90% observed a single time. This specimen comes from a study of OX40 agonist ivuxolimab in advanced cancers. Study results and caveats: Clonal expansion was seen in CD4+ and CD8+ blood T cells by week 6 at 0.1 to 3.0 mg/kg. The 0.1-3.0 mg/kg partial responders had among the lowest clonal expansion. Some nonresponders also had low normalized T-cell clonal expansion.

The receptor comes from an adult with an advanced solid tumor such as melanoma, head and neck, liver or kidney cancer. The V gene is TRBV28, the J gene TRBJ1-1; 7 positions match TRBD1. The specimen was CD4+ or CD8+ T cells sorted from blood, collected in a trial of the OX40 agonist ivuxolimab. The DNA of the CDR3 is TGTGCCAGCAGTTTCACCCCAGGGGGGAACACTGAAGCTTTCTTT. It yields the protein CASSFTPGGNTEAFF.